The 2 T cell receptor beta chains below all came from one sample that was sequenced in a study of cytomegalovirus exposure and HLA in healthy donors. The primer mix had 60 Vbeta and 13 Jbeta primers. Method: immunoSEQ multiplex PCR; TCRdb's copy keeps in-frame clones and lacks some. This sample has roughly 150,000 clones, with about 85% found just once. The sequenced sample consisted of PBMCs. The source of these receptors is a boy aged 2 to 10 in good health and CMV-seronegative.

This rearrangement joins TRBV5-4 to TRBJ1-1; TRBD1 is a possible D gene (5 bases). There are 17 residues in the CDR3. From germline, CDR1 is SGHNT and CDR2 YYREEE (reference sequence). V was shortened by 0 bases and J by 1 base, with 16 bases between the two germline ends. The CDR3 reads CASSLVPQGIGNTEAFF. CDR3 DNA: TGTGCCAGCAGCTTGGTCCCTCAGGGAATAGGGAACACTGAAGCTTTCTTT.

The rearrangement joins TRBV28 to TRBJ2-7, with D maybe TRBD1 (6 bases). The CDR3 has 16 amino acids. Germline lookup yields CDR1 MDHEN and CDR2 SYDVKM. V was trimmed by 5 bases and J by 2 bases, leaving 19 bases between them. The CDR3 coding sequence is TGTGCCAGCAGTCGCCCAGGGACACTGATGGCCTACGAGCAGTACTTC. Translated: CASSRPGTLMAYEQYF.